This is a list of T cell receptor beta chains from one sample in a study of OX40 agonist ivuxolimab in advanced cancers. Using immunoSEQ multiplex PCR, the repertoire was profiled, and TCRdb retains in-frame clones only, with some absent. Of 70,000 or so clones in the sample, around four fifths were seen once. The sample was CD4+ or CD8+ T cells sorted from blood, taken in a trial of the OX40 agonist ivuxolimab. The source of these receptors is an adult with an advanced solid tumor such as melanoma, head and neck, liver or kidney cancer. Both conserved end residues are trimmed from each CDR3.

TRBV10-1	TRBJ2-1	ASSGGRASSYNEQF
TRBV5-1	TRBJ1-3	ASSLDRVEGNTIY
TRBV13	TRBJ2-2	ASSHFTGELF
TRBV2	TRBJ1-6	ASNRESPLH
TRBV28	TRBJ1-2	ASSAGTFNYGYT
TRBV27	TRBJ2-6	ASSFTGAGANVLT
TRBV19	TRBJ1-5	ASSTLTGVGNQPQH
TRBV6-1	TRBJ1-4	ASRERQLGGEKLF
TRBV4-2	.	ASSQDPPSGGGRSYEQY
TRBV6-1	TRBJ1-2	ASSDRTGSDYGYT
TRBV7-2	TRBJ2-2	ASSPDWNGELF
TRBV23-1	TRBJ2-3	ASSDGDTQY
TRBV30	TRBJ2-3	AWSLLHRGGTDTQY
TRBV28	TRBJ1-2	ASSSPGRGFMGYT
TRBV28	TRBJ2-3	ASSPPTAMGTDTQY
TRBV6-6	TRBJ1-5	ASSYSADYSNQPQH
TRBV5-1	TRBJ2-3	ASRESTDTQY
TRBV18	TRBJ2-2	ASSPRTGKRGGELF
TRBV7-6	TRBJ2-2	ASSLRGDTGELF
TRBV29-1	TRBJ2-2	SVRRRNTGELF
TRBV5-1	TRBJ2-2	ASSLSPSGNTGELF
TRBV7-9	TRBJ1-1	ASSFSTNTEAF
TRBV29-1	TRBJ1-4	SVEDGIGPAEKLF
TRBV5-1	TRBJ1-1	ASSLAVNTEAF
TRBV6-1	TRBJ2-7	ASLQDYEQY
TRBV10-2	TRBJ2-5	ASSVTGTQETQY
TRBV19	TRBJ2-5	ASSQFRGETQY
TRBV5-1	TRBJ2-2	ASSLGLWDKNTGELF
TRBV6-1	TRBJ2-2	ASRKDRAAGELF
TRBV7-3	TRBJ2-1	ASSVDRASYNEQF
TRBV6-4	TRBJ2-7	ASSDPAGQNYEQY
TRBV9	TRBJ2-7	ASSVKGGSREQY
TRBV7-8	TRBJ1-2	ASSLTRGQQAHHYGYT
TRBV30	TRBJ1-6	AWRTPRSGPLH
TRBV12-5	TRBJ2-2	ASAGWTGELF
TRBV27	TRBJ2-7	ASSRRETAYEQY
TRBV5-6	TRBJ1-2	ASSLYRGYT
TRBV9	TRBJ2-3	ASSPSLSTDTQY
TRBV18	TRBJ1-2	ASSPQGVGYGYT
TRBV5-1	TRBJ2-5	ASSSGTLQETQY
TRBV7-9	TRBJ2-7	ASSLGRTYEQY
TRBV2	TRBJ1-2	ASSEVAGRSYGYT
TRBV6-1	TRBJ2-6	ASRTGGSGANVLT
TRBV28	TRBJ2-1	ASISTSGRQYNEQF
TRBV2	TRBJ2-5	ASSPWTVQETQY
TRBV18	TRBJ1-5	ASSPGQALDQPQH
TRBV15	TRBJ1-2	ATSRDWQGIYGYT
TRBV2	TRBJ2-1	ASKLRTGMYNEQF
TRBV28	TRBJ2-7	ASSLFRGDPYEQY